This TCR beta chain was captured in a study of blood T cells in healthy people across ages. Regarding the study as a whole: Getting older went along with TCR beta diversity per million T cells dropping roughly linearly.

The CDR3 is 11 residues long. Germline V gene data show CDR1 as SQVTM and CDR2 as ANQGSEA. The V and J ends lost 4 bases and 8 bases respectively, with 11 bases between them. A second about 7 to 11 cycle PCR used barcoded and J-beta primers. Sequencing of every sample gave 3 million or more CDR3-containing paired-end reads. In TCRdb, the 5' RACE reads were re-called with MiXCR into one record per CDR3 protein. This table has a few hundred thousand distinct CDR3 sequences, roughly 27% appearing once. Concerning this clonotype: Its antigen remains unidentified.

The sample consisted of blood. The TCR was taken from a woman between 65 and 79 years old in good health. J is TRBJ1-2 and V is TRBV29-1; no reliable D call. This CDR3 reads CSVAGIEGYTF. CDR3 nucleotide sequence: TGCAGCGTTGCGGGAATCGAGGGCTACACCTTC.